The rows below give T cell receptor beta chains drawn from one sample of a study of cytomegalovirus exposure and HLA in healthy donors. Produced via immunoSEQ multiplex PCR; TCRdb's table is partial and in-frame only. The sample contains some 150,000 clones, 79% of which appear only once. Sequencing was performed on PBMCs. The receptors come from a male donor in good health and CMV-seronegative. Each CDR3 is given with its conserved first and last residue. A D gene is named only where the DNA matches it firmly. Only some rows state a clone size, as once, few, many or a class for expanded clones.

clone_size	v_call	j_call	d_call	cdr3_aa	cdr3_nt
few	TRBV5-6	TRBJ1-2	TRBD1	CASSNRDREGKSGYTF	TGTGCCAGCAGCAACCGGGACAGGGAAGGCAAGAGTGGCTACACCTTC
.	TRBV5-1	TRBJ2-7	TRBD2	CASSLSSGPYEQYF	TGCGCCAGCAGCTTGTCTAGCGGACCCTACGAGCAGTACTTC
.	TRBV10-3	TRBJ2-2	TRBD2	CATKGLAGGPNTGELFF	TGTGCCACGAAAGGACTAGCGGGGGGCCCGAACACCGGGGAGCTGTTTTTT
.	TRBV4-3	TRBJ2-7	.	CASSQGRVVGEQYF	TGCGCCAGCAGCCAAGGCAGGGTGGTGGGGGAGCAGTACTTC
.	TRBV7-9	TRBJ2-7	TRBD2	CASSYASGGRAYEQYF	TGTGCCAGCAGCTACGCTAGCGGGGGGCGAGCCTACGAGCAGTACTTC
.	TRBV19	TRBJ2-1	.	CASSIAAVSSYNEQFF	TGTGCCAGTAGTATTGCAGCGGTAAGCTCCTACAATGAGCAGTTCTTC
.	TRBV10-3	TRBJ2-2	TRBD2	CAISSGGAGRELFF	TGTGCCATCAGTAGCGGGGGGGCCGGCAGGGAGCTGTTTTTT
.	TRBV6-5	TRBJ2-2	TRBD2	CASSYAGAQHTGELFF	TGTGCCAGCAGTTACGCGGGAGCACAGCACACCGGGGAGCTGTTTTTT
.	TRBV4-2	TRBJ1-4	.	CASSQGAVPTNEKLFF	TGTGCCAGCAGCCAAGGGGCCGTTCCAACTAATGAAAAACTGTTTTTT
.	TRBV19	TRBJ2-1	.	CASSNQWGDEQFF	TGTGCCAGTAGTAATCAGTGGGGGGATGAGCAGTTCTTC
.	TRBV6-5	TRBJ2-7	.	CASSYSPDSYEQYF	TGTGCCAGCAGTTACTCCCCCGACAGCTACGAGCAGTACTTC
.	TRBV14	TRBJ1-5	.	CASSQESQARRYQPQHF	TGTGCCAGCAGCCAAGAGTCGCAGGCGAGACGATATCAGCCCCAGCATTTT
.	TRBV4-1	TRBJ1-4	.	CASSQEPPGRSNEKLFF	TGCGCCAGCAGCCAAGAGCCCCCAGGGAGGTCTAATGAAAAACTGTTTTTT
.	TRBV5-4	TRBJ2-3	TRBD2	CASSSRLAGWDGDTQYF	TGTGCCAGCAGCTCCCGACTAGCGGGCTGGGATGGGGATACGCAGTATTTT
.	TRBV11-2	TRBJ2-1	TRBD1	CASSSRDRGLNEQFF	TGTGCCAGCAGCTCCCGGGACAGGGGGTTGAATGAGCAGTTCTTC
.	TRBV5-5	TRBJ2-5	TRBD2	CASSFLDGGGRETQYF	TGTGCCAGCAGCTTCTTGGACGGGGGGGGCCGAGAGACCCAGTACTTC
once	TRBV27	TRBJ2-5	TRBD2	CASSLSQRGKGETQYF	TGTGCCAGCAGTTTATCGCAGCGGGGGAAGGGAGAGACCCAGTACTTC
.	TRBV18	TRBJ1-5	.	CASSAGGGGQPQHF	TGTGCCAGCTCGGCGGGGGGAGGTGGTCAGCCCCAGCATTTT
once	TRBV19	TRBJ2-5	TRBD2	CASSTSGLAGGISQETQYF	TGTGCCAGTAGTACCTCGGGACTAGCGGGGGGGATTAGCCAAGAGACCCAGTACTTC
.	TRBV6-6	TRBJ1-2	.	CASSQTLYGYTF	TGTGCCAGCAGCCAGACTCTCTATGGCTACACCTTC
.	TRBV15	TRBJ2-5	TRBD1	CATSRRTGIQETQYF	TGTGCCACCAGCAGAAGGACAGGGATCCAGGAGACCCAGTACTTC
once	TRBV7-2	TRBJ2-5	.	CASSLVQGKETQYF	TGTGCCAGCAGCTTAGTACAGGGAAAGGAGACCCAGTACTTC
.	TRBV2	TRBJ1-5	TRBD1	CASSQQGLDQPQHF	TGTGCCAGCAGCCAACAGGGGCTGGATCAGCCCCAGCATTTT
many	TRBV27	TRBJ2-1	TRBD2	CASSLPGLAGPYNEQFF	TGTGCCAGCAGTTTACCGGGACTAGCGGGGCCATACAATGAGCAGTTCTTC
.	TRBV7-9	TRBJ2-3	.	CASSPTRGGSERDTQYF	TGTGCCAGCAGCCCCACCCGAGGGGGTAGCGAACGAGATACGCAGTATTTT
.	TRBV2	TRBJ1-5	TRBD1	CASSVEGAGNQPQHF	TGTGCCAGCAGTGTGGAGGGGGCTGGCAATCAGCCCCAGCATTTT
.	TRBV11-2	TRBJ2-5	TRBD2	CASKLAGGPEETQYF	TGTGCCAGTAAACTAGCGGGGGGGCCGGAAGAGACCCAGTACTTC
.	TRBV25-1	TRBJ2-3	.	CASSPGRGSTDTQYF	TGTGCCAGCAGCCCCGGACGGGGTAGCACAGATACGCAGTATTTT
.	TRBV9	TRBJ1-5	.	CASSITDSSNQPQHF	TGTGCCAGCAGCATTACCGACAGCTCCAATCAGCCCCAGCATTTT
.	TRBV21-1	TRBJ1-5	.	CASSLRDRMNQPQHF	TGTGCCAGCAGCCTTCGGGACAGGATGAATCAGCCCCAGCATTTT
.	TRBV9	TRBJ2-1	TRBD1	CASSVGMGPRGEQFF	TGTGCCAGCAGCGTAGGTATGGGGCCCAGGGGGGAGCAGTTCTTC
.	TRBV7-6	TRBJ1-5	.	CASSSVSNQPQHF	TGTGCCAGCAGCTCCGTGAGCAATCAGCCCCAGCATTTT
few	TRBV4-1	TRBJ1-4	.	CASSQDGGATEKLFF	TGCGCCAGCAGCCAAGATGGGGGGGCGACGGAAAAACTGTTTTTT
.	TRBV30	TRBJ1-6	TRBD1	CAWRTTGDRNSPLHF	TGTGCCTGGAGAACGACAGGGGACCGTAATTCACCCCTCCACTTT
.	TRBV6-5	TRBJ1-2	TRBD1	CASIPRDRDYYTF	TGTGCCAGCATTCCCCGGGACAGGGACTACTACACCTTC
.	TRBV29-1	TRBJ1-1	TRBD1	CSEQGLGTEAFF	TGCAGCGAACAGGGGCTGGGCACTGAAGCTTTCTTT
.	TRBV6-5	TRBJ2-4	.	CASSYDGGRGNIQYF	TGTGCCAGCAGTTACGATGGGGGCCGGGGAAACATTCAGTACTTC
few	TRBV4-3	TRBJ1-2	TRBD1	CASSLTGGSSYTF	TGCGCCAGCAGCCTGACAGGGGGCAGTAGCTACACCTTC
.	TRBV19	TRBJ1-1	.	CASSTGRDFEAFF	TGTGCCAGTAGTACCGGTAGGGACTTTGAAGCTTTCTTT
.	TRBV19	TRBJ2-6	TRBD1	CASTRQGVFGGANVLTF	TGTGCCAGTACGAGACAGGGGGTTTTCGGGGGGGCCAACGTCCTGACTTTC
.	TRBV10-3	TRBJ2-7	TRBD1	CAIRAGQGNEQYF	TGTGCCATCAGAGCGGGACAGGGAAACGAGCAGTACTTC
.	TRBV12-5	TRBJ2-1	TRBD2	CASGLAVGAGGYNEQFF	TGTGCTAGTGGTTTGGCCGTTGGAGCGGGGGGGTACAATGAGCAGTTCTTC
.	TRBV5-4	TRBJ2-7	TRBD1	CASSQGQGGAYEQYF	TGTGCCAGCAGCCAAGGACAGGGGGGAGCCTACGAGCAGTACTTC
.	TRBV7-9	TRBJ1-1	TRBD1	CASSLQGDTEAFF	TGTGCCAGCAGCTTACAGGGGGATACTGAAGCTTTCTTT
.	TRBV7-9	TRBJ1-1	.	CASSFGATEAFF	TGTGCCAGCAGCTTTGGGGCCACTGAAGCTTTCTTT
.	TRBV5-4	TRBJ2-3	.	CASSSTGQTDTQYF	TGTGCCAGCAGCAGCACCGGACAGACAGATACGCAGTATTTT
.	TRBV7-9	TRBJ2-6	.	CASRPTGISGANVLTF	TGTGCCAGCAGACCTACAGGGATCTCTGGGGCCAACGTCCTGACTTTC
.	TRBV7-2	TRBJ2-7	.	CASSSNTATYEQYF	TGTGCCAGCAGCTCCAATACAGCTACCTACGAGCAGTACTTC